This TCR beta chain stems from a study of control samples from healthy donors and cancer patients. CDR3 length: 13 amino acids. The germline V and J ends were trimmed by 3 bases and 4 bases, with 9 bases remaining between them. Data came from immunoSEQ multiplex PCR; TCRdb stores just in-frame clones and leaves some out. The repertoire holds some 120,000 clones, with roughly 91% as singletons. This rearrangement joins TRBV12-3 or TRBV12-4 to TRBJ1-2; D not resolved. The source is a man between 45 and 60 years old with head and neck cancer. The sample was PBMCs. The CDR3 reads CASSFRVGYGYTF. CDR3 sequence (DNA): TGTGCCAGCAGTTTTCGGGTCGGCTATGGCTACACCTTC.